This T cell receptor (beta chain) stems from a study of a mutant IDH1 vaccine in newly diagnosed glioma. Time point: week 35, safety follow-up. Each vaccine dose was 300 ug of mutant IDH1 20-mer peptide, with topical imiquimod. This clone has just one count. Its antigen remains unknown. There are 16 residues in the CDR3. Trimming cost V 6 bases and J 3 bases; bases outside gene matches: 8. Germline CDR1 PRHDT, CDR2 FYEKMQ (reference sequence). Here immunoSEQ multiplex PCR was the method, and the copy in TCRdb shows in-frame clones only, minus some. The sample contains approximately 50,000 clones, approximately 87% of which appear only once.

The sample was PBMCs, taken from a glioma patient whose treatment included an IDH1 peptide vaccine. This receptor was taken from a man between 35 and 55 years old with glioma. The J gene is TRBJ2-2, the V gene TRBV13; TRBD1 aligns across 9 bases. The CDR3 here is CASRTPGQGYTGELFF. CDR3 in DNA: TGTGCCAGCAGAACTCCGGGACAGGGTTACACCGGGGAGCTGTTTTTT.